This paragraph covers one T cell receptor (beta chain) sequence. TCRdb's copy holds only in-frame clones and misses some; the assay was immunoSEQ multiplex PCR. The table includes roughly 200,000 clones, around nine tenths detected once. This sample stems from a study of blood T cell repertoires in COVID-19. Study information: Italy, Spain and the United States were the sources of the convalescent and acute COVID-19 samples. PBMCs, B-cell-depleted T cells, or T cells provided the cDNA or gDNA that made up the material.

In terms of age and location, participants ranged from roughly 18 to 90 years and lived in about 25 US areas. Cohorts were based on clinical histories the participants reported. The germline V gene has CDR1 MNHNY and CDR2 SVGAGI (reference sequence). This CDR3 has 14 residues. V shed 6 bases and J 8 bases; nucleotides not matched to a gene: 7. This receptor was identified in a woman in her thirties with acute COVID-19. The genes are TRBV6-6 and TRBJ1-4; 9 bases map to TRBD1. Specimen: PBMCs or T cells enriched from blood (not recorded which). The CDR3 protein is CASRMDRGGEKLFF. The CDR3, as DNA: TGTGCCAGCAGGATGGACAGGGGAGGGGAAAAACTGTTTTTT.